The 26 T cell receptor beta chains below all came from one sample that was sequenced in a study of T cells in Graves' hyperthyroidism and ophthalmopathy. What was amplified from RNA transcripts were TCR beta CDR3 regions. The HTBI primer set served for first-round RT-PCR of the TCR CDR3. In TCRdb, the multiplex PCR reads were re-called with MiXCR into one record per CDR3 protein. In the table there are under 450,000 distinct CDR3 sequences, 15% to 17% of which are singletons. The specimen was blood. These receptors all stem from a young woman with Graves' hyperthyroidism.

This clonotype has a handful of counts. Here the CDR3 reads CAALAGPGTSTDTQYF. The CDR3, as DNA: TGTGCCGCCCTAGCGGGACCAGGAACTAGCACAGATACGCAGTATTTT. The chain joins TRBV6-1 to TRBJ2-3; the match to TRBD2 covers 9 bases. V lost 11 bases, J lost 0 bases, and 12 bases stayed unmatched. Germline-derived CDR1 and CDR2 are MNHNS and SASEGT. This CDR3 contains 16 residues.

This clonotype has a count of ten or more. The chain is built from TRBV4-1 and TRBJ1-2; the D gene is possibly TRBD1 (5 bases). The V and J ends lost 1 base and 4 bases respectively, with 10 bases between them. Germline CDR1 is MGHRA and CDR2 is YSYEKL. This CDR3 comprises 14 residues. The CDR3 sequence is CASSQGGAPYGYTF. The DNA for the CDR3 is TGCGCCAGCAGCCAAGGAGGGGCGCCCTATGGCTACACCTTC.

This clonotype was recorded many times. The V gene is TRBV18, the J gene TRBJ2-1; weak D call: TRBD1 (6 bases). The V gene lost 3 bases and the J gene lost 6 bases, with 9 bases spanning the gap. CDR1 and CDR2 from the germline V gene are KGHSH and LQKENI. The CDR3 is 13 amino acids. CDR3 sequence (DNA): TGTGCCAGCTCACCCGGACAGTTCAATGAGCAGTTCTTC. Its translation: CASSPGQFNEQFF.

This clonotype has just a few counts. The CDR3 DNA reads as TGTGCCAGCAGCTTACGACCCCTAGCTGTGTATGAGCAGTTCTTC. Translation: CASSLRPLAVYEQFF. The chain carries TRBV7-2 and TRBJ2-1; D perhaps matches TRBD2 (5 bases). This CDR3 region has 15 residues. Between the trimmed V and J ends, which lost 2 bases and 8 bases, there was a span of 16 bases. Germline lookup yields CDR1 SGHTA and CDR2 FQGNSA.

Many counts were recorded for this clonotype. The chain links TRBV10-2 to TRBJ2-7, with TRBD2 matching 10 bases. Per germline, CDR1 WSHSY and CDR2 SAAADI. V gave up 6 bases and J gave up 4 bases; unmatched junction bases: 9. CDR3 length equals 15 residues. The CDR3 DNA reads TGCGCCAGCAGGCCGGAAACTAGCGGGACGTACGAGCAGTACTTC. The encoded protein is CASRPETSGTYEQYF.

This clonotype came up many times. The chain is built from TRBV5-6 and TRBJ2-1; 9 nucleotides line up with TRBD2. CDR3 size: 16 residues. J lost 7 bases, V lost 6 bases, and 14 bases had no gene match. Looked up from germline, CDR1 is SGHDT and CDR2 is YYEEEE. The CDR3 DNA reads TGTGCCAGCAATCCCGCCGGAGCGGGAGGTGGGAATGAGCAGTTCTTC. Protein sequence: CASNPAGAGGGNEQFF. The full variable domain, with the rest looked up from reference TRBV5-6 and TRBJ2-1, is DAGVTQSPTHLIKTRGQQVTLRCSPKSGHDTVSWYQQALGQGPQFIFQYYEEEERQRGNFPDRFSGHQFPNYSSELNVNALLLGDSALYLCASNPAGAGGGNEQFFGPGTRLTVL.

This clonotype was found a few times. This chain joins TRBV29-1 and TRBJ1-2; the match to TRBD1 covers 7 bases. The CDR3 consists of 14 residues. CDR1 is SQVTM, CDR2 ANQGSEA, per germline. Here the CDR3 DNA reads TGCTCCGCCGTTACAGGGGACTCTAACTATGGCTACACCTTC. Amino acid sequence: CSAVTGDSNYGYTF.

This chain links TRBV7-9 with TRBJ1-1; TRBD1 agrees at 7 bases. This CDR3 region has 16 residues. V trimming: 3 bases; J trimming: 2 bases; junction bases outside the gene matches: 9. Germline V CDR1 and CDR2: SEHNR, FQNEAQ (reference sequence). The CDR3 coding sequence is TGTGCCAGCAGCTTGGGGCTGACAGGGTACAACACTGAAGCTTTCTTT. Its translation is CASSLGLTGYNTEAFF.

This clonotype was picked up a small number of times. The chain carries TRBV3-1 and TRBJ2-1; 8 nucleotides match TRBD2. The CDR3 extends over 14 amino acids. From germline, CDR1 is LGHDT and CDR2 YNNKEL (reference sequence). The trim removed 1 base at V and 11 bases at J, leaving 7 bases unmatched. The CDR3 coding sequence is TGTGCCAGCAGCCAAGTATCTAGCGGGCGGCAGCAGTTCTTC. Protein product: CASSQVSSGRQQFF.

At least ten counts were recorded for this clonotype. The genes are TRBV12-3 or TRBV12-4 and TRBJ1-1; 11 positions agree with TRBD1. V was clipped by 5 bases and J by 1 base; unmatched bases: 6. The CDR3 sequence is 16 residues long. The CDR3 nucleotides read TGTGCCAGCAGTGGACAGGGGGCCTTTACGAACACTGAAGCTTTCTTT. It encodes CASSGQGAFTNTEAFF.

This clonotype has at least ten counts. V gene TRBV6-1 combines with J gene TRBJ1-1; D uncertain. This CDR3 spans 14 amino acids. V lost 8 bases and J lost 4, with 17 bases in between. Germline V lookup: CDR1 MNHNS, CDR2 SASEGT. The CDR3 DNA sequence: TGTGCCAGCTTTAACTCCGGGGTAAGCACTGAAGCTTTCTTT. Protein sequence: CASFNSGVSTEAFF.

This rearrangement joins TRBV6-5 to TRBJ1-5; D possibly corresponds to TRBD1 (5 bases). The CDR3 extends over 19 amino acids. V lost 0 bases to trimming and J lost 5 bases, with 23 bases between them. CDR1 and CDR2 from the germline V gene are MNHEY and SVGAGI. The DNA of the CDR3 is TGTGCCAGCAGTTACTCGGGGGAACAGGCCGCCATGGACGATCAGCCCCAGCATTTT. This encodes CASSYSGEQAAMDDQPQHF.

The V call is TRBV7-4, the J call TRBJ2-5, with D maybe TRBD2 (5 bases). V gave up 10 bases and J gave up 4 bases, with 19 bases separating them. Germline V gene lookup returns CDR1 SGHVT and CDR2 SQSDAQ. The CDR3 runs 14 residues. The CDR3 DNA reads as TGTGCCATCACGGGGAGAGCGTTGTTAGAGACCCAGTACTTC. It specifies CAITGRALLETQYF.

The chain is built from TRBV28 and TRBJ2-7; the D gene could be TRBD1 or TRBD2 (5 bases each). The germline V gene encodes CDR1 MDHEN and CDR2 SYDVKM. The CDR3 spans 14 residues. V lost 6 bases, J lost 3 bases, and 15 bases lay in between. In DNA form, the CDR3 reads TGTGCCAGCAGCCCGGCCAGGGCGGGCTACGAGCAGTACTTC. Translation gives CASSPARAGYEQYF.

The V gene is TRBV7-6, the J gene TRBJ1-1; D call uncertain. The ends were cut back, 2 bases at V and 6 bases at J, with 13 bases in the middle. The length of the CDR3 is 14 residues. Germline-derived CDR1 and CDR2 are SGHVS and FNYEAQ. In DNA, the CDR3 is TGTGCCAGCAGCTTAAGGGCCATCCCGGCTGAAGCTTTCTTT. Translation gives CASSLRAIPAEAFF.

As concerns this clonotype: Given a much more abundant clone one base away, this may be a read error. Since no conserved phenylalanine or tryptophan closes the CDR3, a read error is the likely cause. The gene calls are TRBV20-1 and TRBJ1-2; no clear D gene. V lost 0 bases, J lost 3 bases, and 8 bases lay in between. Germline values: CDR1 DFQATT, CDR2 SNEGSKA (reference sequence). The CDR3 extends over 13 amino acids. The CDR3 is CSARETGHYGYTL. The DNA for the CDR3 is TGCAGTGCTAGAGAGACGGGCCACTATGGCTACACCCTC.

The genes are TRBV24-1 and TRBJ2-1; unclear D gene. V was cut by 3 bases and J by 8 bases, with 16 bases left in between. The CDR3 runs to 15 residues. Per the germline V gene, CDR1 is KGHDR and CDR2 is SFDVKD. Here the CDR3 DNA reads TGTGCCACCAGTGATATCCAGGCCGGTAAGGATGAGCAGTTCTTC. Amino acid sequence: CATSDIQAGKDEQFF.

The table lists this clonotype with many counts. The gene calls are TRBV2 and TRBJ2-1; possible D gene TRBD2, 6 bases. This CDR3 contains 15 residues. Looked up from germline, CDR1 is SNHLY and CDR2 is FYNNEI. The V end lost 3 bases, the J end lost 4 bases, and 13 bases lay between the germline ends. This chain's CDR3 is CASSDRGIFYNEQFF. The CDR3 DNA is TGTGCCAGCAGTGACCGGGGGATTTTTTACAATGAGCAGTTCTTC.

This clonotype occurred a few times. The chain joins TRBV12-5 to TRBJ1-1, with no clear D. The CDR3 is 12 amino acids. The V and J ends lost 5 bases and 8 bases respectively, with 12 bases between them. Per germline, CDR1 LGHNT and CDR2 FRNRAP. The CDR3 DNA follows: TGTGCTAGTGGTATGACTCCCGAGGAAGCTTTCTTT. Translation: CASGMTPEEAFF. The whole variable domain, filled in from reference TRBV12-5 and TRBJ1-1, reads DARVTQTPRHKVTEMGQEVTMRCQPILGHNTVFWYRQTMMQGLELLAYFRNRAPLDDSGMPKDRFSAEMPDATLATLKIQPSEPRDSAVYFCASGMTPEEAFFGQGTRLTVV.

This clonotype turned up a few times. For the CDR3, the DNA is TGCGCCAGCAGCCAAGTTAGACGGGGGGCAGATACGCAGTATTTT. Residues: CASSQVRRGADTQYF. The V gene is TRBV4-3, the J gene TRBJ2-3, with 7 positions matching TRBD2. J was trimmed by 4 bases and V by 1 base; bases with no gene match: 5. The CDR3 runs to 15 residues. The germline gives CDR1 LGHNA, CDR2 YSLEER.

The rearrangement joins TRBV9 to TRBJ2-1, with 10 nucleotides matching TRBD1. This CDR3 is 15 amino acids long. The germline V gene encodes CDR1 SGDLS and CDR2 YYNGEE. J was trimmed by 9 bases and V by 4 bases; bases with no gene match: 10. The CDR3 loop is CASSQTGGEVSEQFF. CDR3 in DNA: TGTGCCAGCAGCCAGACAGGGGGCGAGGTCAGTGAGCAGTTCTTC.

In its sample, this clonotype was seen a few times. The V call is TRBV13, the J call TRBJ2-2, with D maybe TRBD2 (5 bases). CDR1 PRHDT and CDR2 FYEKMQ come from the germline V gene (reference sequence). Trimming removed 3 bases at V and 3 bases at J, with 11 bases between. The CDR3 consists of 15 residues. CDR3 residues: CASSFGVMDTGELFF. The CDR3 DNA reads as TGTGCCAGCAGCTTCGGGGTAATGGACACCGGGGAGCTGTTTTTT.

Remarks on this clonotype: Given a much more abundant clone one base away, this may be a read error. This chain uses TRBV6-4 with TRBJ1-1, with D unresolved. This CDR3 has 14 residues. Germline V gene data show CDR1 as MRHNA and CDR2 as SNTAGT. Trimming removed 8 bases from V and 0 bases from J, with 13 bases in between. The CDR3 reads CASGSGVMNTEAFF. The CDR3 DNA reads as TGTGCCAGCGGTTCAGGAGTCATGAACACTGAAGCTTTCTTT.

This clonotype was counted only a few times. The chain employs TRBV29-1 and TRBJ2-5, with TRBD1 as a possible D gene (6 bases). Deletions cut 6 bases from V and 10 bases from J, with 12 bases between. The germline gives CDR1 SQVTM, CDR2 ANQGSEA. The CDR3 consists of 10 residues. CDR3 sequence (DNA): TGCAGCGTGGGGGCGCTCAGCCAGTACTTC. Translated, it gives CSVGALSQYF.

In its sample, this clonotype was seen many times. The rearrangement uses TRBV11-2 and TRBJ2-2; D is perhaps TRBD2 (5 bases). The germline V gene has CDR1 SGHAT and CDR2 FQNNGV. The V end lost 2 bases, the J end lost 1 base, and 20 bases lay between the germline ends. The CDR3 totals 19 residues. CDR3 sequence (DNA): TGTGCCAGCAGCTTAATTCGTTCTCAGCGGTCCGTGAACACCGGGGAGCTGTTTTTT. Translation gives CASSLIRSQRSVNTGELFF.

This clonotype was seen more than once but under ten times. CDR3 nucleotides: TGCAGTGCTAGAGAAGTTGGGGCGAACTATGGCTACACCTTC. It is translated as CSAREVGANYGYTF. The chain carries TRBV20-1 and TRBJ1-2; TRBD1 is a possible D gene (5 bases). The CDR3 extends over 14 amino acids. Germline V CDR1 and CDR2: DFQATT, SNEGSKA (reference sequence). V lost 0 bases, J lost 2 bases, and 10 bases lay in between.